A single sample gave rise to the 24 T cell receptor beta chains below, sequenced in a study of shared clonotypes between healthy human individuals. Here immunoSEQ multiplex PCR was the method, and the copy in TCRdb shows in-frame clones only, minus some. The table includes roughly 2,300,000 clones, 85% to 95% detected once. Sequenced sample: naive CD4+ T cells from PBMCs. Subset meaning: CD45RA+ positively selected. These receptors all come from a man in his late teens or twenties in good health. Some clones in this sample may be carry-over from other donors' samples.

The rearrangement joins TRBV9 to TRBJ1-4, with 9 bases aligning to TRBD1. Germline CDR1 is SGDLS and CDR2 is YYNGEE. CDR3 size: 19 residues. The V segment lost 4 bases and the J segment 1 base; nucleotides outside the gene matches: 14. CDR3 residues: CASSRSNGQGRGTNEKLFF. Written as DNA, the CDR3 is TGTGCCAGCAGCCGCTCTAATGGACAGGGGAGAGGAACTAATGAAAAACTGTTTTTT.

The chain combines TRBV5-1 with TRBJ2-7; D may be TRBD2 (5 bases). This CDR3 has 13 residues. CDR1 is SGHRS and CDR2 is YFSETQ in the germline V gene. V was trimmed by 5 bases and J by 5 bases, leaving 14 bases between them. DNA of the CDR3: TGCGCCAGCAGAGGCCAGTTTAGCGACGAGCAGTACTTC. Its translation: CASRGQFSDEQYF.

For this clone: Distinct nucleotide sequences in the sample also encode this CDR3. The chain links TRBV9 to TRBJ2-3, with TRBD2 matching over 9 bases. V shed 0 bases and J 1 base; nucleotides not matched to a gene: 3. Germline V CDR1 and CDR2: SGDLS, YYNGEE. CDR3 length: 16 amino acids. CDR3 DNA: TGTGCCAGCAGCGTAGCAGCGGGAGGTCGCACAGATACGCAGTATTTT. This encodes CASSVAAGGRTDTQYF.

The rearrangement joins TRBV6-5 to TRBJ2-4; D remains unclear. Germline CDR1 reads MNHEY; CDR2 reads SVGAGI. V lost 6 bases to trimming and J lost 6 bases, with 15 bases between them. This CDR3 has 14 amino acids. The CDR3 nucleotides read TGTGCCAGCAGCGAAGGGCTACGGAGAAACATTCAGTACTTC. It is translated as CASSEGLRRNIQYF.

CDR3 bases: TGTGCCAGCAGTGAAGCGGTGGCAGTGGCGTCCTACGAGCAGTACTTC. Protein sequence: CASSEAVAVASYEQYF. J is TRBJ2-7 and V is TRBV6-1, with unresolved D. The germline V gene encodes CDR1 MNHNS and CDR2 SASEGT. Trimming stripped 0 bases from V and 1 base from J, with 13 bases between. The CDR3 is made up of 16 amino acids.

The CDR3 region is CASSQDRWDRGETQYF. In nucleotides, the CDR3 is TGTGCCAGCAGCCAAGATCGGTGGGACCGAGGGGAGACCCAGTACTTC. The rearrangement uses TRBV4-2 and TRBJ2-5; D is possibly TRBD1 or TRBD2 (5 bases each). This CDR3 region has 16 residues. Trimming took 0 bases from V and 5 from J, leaving 16 bases between them. Germline V gene data show CDR1 as LGHNA and CDR2 as YNFKEQ.

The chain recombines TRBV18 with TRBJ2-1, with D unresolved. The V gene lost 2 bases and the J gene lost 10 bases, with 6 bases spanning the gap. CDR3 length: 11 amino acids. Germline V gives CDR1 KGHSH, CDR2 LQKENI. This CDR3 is CASSPIEEQFF. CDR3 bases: TGTGCCAGCTCACCAATAGAAGAGCAGTTCTTC. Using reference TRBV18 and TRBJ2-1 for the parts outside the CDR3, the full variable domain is NAGVMQNPRHLVRRRGQEARLRCSPMKGHSHVYWYRQLPEEGLKFMVYLQKENIIDESGMPKERFSAEFPKEGPSILRIQQVVRGDSAAYFCASSPIEEQFFGPGTRLTVL.

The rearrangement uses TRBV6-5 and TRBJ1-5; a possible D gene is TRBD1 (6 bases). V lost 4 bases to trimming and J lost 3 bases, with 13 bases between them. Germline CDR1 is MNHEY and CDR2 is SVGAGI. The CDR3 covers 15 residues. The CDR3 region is CASSSIDRSNQPQHF. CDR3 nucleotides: TGTGCCAGCAGTTCCATAGACAGGTCCAATCAGCCCCAGCATTTT.

The CDR3 nucleotides are TGTGCCAGTACGGGACAGATCTTCTATGGCTACACCTTC. It is translated as CASTGQIFYGYTF. The genes are TRBV28 and TRBJ1-2; the match to TRBD1 covers 7 bases. CDR3 size: 13 residues. The V gene end was trimmed by 9 bases and the J gene end by 4 bases; junction bases not matched to a gene: 8. CDR1 is MDHEN, CDR2 SYDVKM, per germline.

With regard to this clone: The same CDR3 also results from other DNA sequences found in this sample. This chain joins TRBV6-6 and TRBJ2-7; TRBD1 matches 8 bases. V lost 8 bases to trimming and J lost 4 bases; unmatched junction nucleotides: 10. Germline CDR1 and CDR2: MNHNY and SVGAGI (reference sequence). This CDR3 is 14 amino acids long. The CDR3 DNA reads TGTGCCAGCCGTCCCGGGACAGGCCCTTACGAGCAGTACTTC. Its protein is CASRPGTGPYEQYF.

The CDR3 bases are TGTGCCAGCAGCCCAGGACAGGAACGATACAATGAGCAGTTCTTC. This translates into CASSPGQERYNEQFF. This chain uses TRBV7-9 with TRBJ2-1, with 7 positions matching TRBD1. The CDR3 totals 15 residues. Germline assignment: CDR1 SEHNR and CDR2 FQNEAQ (reference sequence). The ends lost 5 bases at V and 4 bases at J; junction bases unmatched: 8. The full variable domain, its missing parts supplied by reference TRBV7-9 and TRBJ2-1, is DTGVSQNPRHKITKRGQNVTFRCDPISEHNRLYWYRQTLGQGPEFLTYFQNEAQLEKSRLLSDRFSAERPKGSFSTLEIQRTEQGDSAMYLCASSPGQERYNEQFFGPGTRLTVL.

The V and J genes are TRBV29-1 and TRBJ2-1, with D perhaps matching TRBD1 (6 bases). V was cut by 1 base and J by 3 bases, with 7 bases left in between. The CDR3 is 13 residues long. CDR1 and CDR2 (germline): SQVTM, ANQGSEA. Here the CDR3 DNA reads TGCAGCGTTGAAGTGGACAGCTACAATGAGCAGTTCTTC. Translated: CSVEVDSYNEQFF.

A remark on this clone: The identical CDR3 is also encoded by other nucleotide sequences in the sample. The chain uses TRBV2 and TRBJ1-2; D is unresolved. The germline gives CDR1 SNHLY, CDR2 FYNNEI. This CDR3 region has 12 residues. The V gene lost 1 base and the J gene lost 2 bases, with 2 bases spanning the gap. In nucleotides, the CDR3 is TGTGCCAGCAGTGAAGGGAACTATGGCTACACCTTC. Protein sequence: CASSEGNYGYTF.

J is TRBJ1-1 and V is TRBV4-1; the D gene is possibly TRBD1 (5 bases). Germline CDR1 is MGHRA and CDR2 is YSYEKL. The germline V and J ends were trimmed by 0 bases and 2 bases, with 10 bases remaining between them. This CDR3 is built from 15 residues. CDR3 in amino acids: CASSQESGGNTEAFF. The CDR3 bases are TGCGCCAGCAGCCAAGAATCGGGGGGAAACACTGAAGCTTTCTTT.

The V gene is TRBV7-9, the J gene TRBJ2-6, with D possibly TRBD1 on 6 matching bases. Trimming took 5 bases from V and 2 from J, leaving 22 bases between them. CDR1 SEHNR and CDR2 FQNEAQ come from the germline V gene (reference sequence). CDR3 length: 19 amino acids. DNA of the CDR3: TGTGCCAGCAGCCGCGGTCGGACCAGGGGAAATGCTGGGGCCAACGTCCTGACTTTC. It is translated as CASSRGRTRGNAGANVLTF.

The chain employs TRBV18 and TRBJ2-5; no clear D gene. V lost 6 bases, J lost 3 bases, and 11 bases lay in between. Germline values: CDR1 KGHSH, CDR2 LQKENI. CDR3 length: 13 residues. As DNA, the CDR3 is TGTGCCAGCTCGCGTGGGGAAAAAGAGACCCAGTACTTC. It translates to CASSRGEKETQYF.

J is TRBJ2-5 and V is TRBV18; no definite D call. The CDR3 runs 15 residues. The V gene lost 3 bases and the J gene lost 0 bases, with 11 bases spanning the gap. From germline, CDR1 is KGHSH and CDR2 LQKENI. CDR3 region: CASSPPGRHQETQYF. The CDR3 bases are TGTGCCAGCTCACCTCCTGGGCGGCACCAAGAGACCCAGTACTTC.

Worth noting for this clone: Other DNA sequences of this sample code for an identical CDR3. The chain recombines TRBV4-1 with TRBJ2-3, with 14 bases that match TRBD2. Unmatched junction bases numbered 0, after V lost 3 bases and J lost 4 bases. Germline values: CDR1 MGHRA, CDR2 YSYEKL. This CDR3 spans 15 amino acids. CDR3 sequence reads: CASSQGLAGADTQYF. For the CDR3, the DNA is TGCGCCAGCAGCCAGGGACTAGCGGGAGCAGATACGCAGTATTTT.

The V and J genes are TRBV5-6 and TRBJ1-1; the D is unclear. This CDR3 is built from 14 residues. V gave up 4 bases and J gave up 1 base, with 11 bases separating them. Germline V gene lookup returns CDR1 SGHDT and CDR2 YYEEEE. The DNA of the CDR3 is TGTGCCAGCAGCCGTCTTAACAGGAACACTGAAGCTTTCTTT. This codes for CASSRLNRNTEAFF.

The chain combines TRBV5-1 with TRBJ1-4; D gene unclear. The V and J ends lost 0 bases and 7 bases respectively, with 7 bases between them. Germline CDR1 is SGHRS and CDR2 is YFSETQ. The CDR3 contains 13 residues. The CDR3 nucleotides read TGCGCCAGCAGCTTGGGGGTTGCTGAAAAACTGTTTTTT. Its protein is CASSLGVAEKLFF.

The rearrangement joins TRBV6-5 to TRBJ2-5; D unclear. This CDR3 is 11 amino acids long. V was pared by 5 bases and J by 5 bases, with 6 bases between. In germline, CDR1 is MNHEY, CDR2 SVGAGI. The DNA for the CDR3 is TGTGCCAGCAGTAAGGAGGAGACCCAGTACTTC. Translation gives CASSKEETQYF.

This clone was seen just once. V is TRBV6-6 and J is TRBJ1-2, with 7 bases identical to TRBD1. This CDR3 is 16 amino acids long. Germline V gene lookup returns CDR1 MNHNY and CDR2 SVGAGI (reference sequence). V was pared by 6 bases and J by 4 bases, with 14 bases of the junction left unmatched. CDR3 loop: CASSPEGGAGLYGYTF. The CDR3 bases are TGTGCCAGCAGCCCTGAAGGGGGCGCGGGCCTCTATGGCTACACCTTC.

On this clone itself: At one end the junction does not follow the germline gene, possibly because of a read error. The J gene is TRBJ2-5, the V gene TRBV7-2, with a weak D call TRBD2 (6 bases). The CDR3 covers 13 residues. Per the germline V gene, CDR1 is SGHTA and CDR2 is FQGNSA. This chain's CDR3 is CASSSGLQESQYF. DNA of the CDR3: TGTGCCAGCAGCTCGGGACTGCAAGAGAGCCAGTACTTC.

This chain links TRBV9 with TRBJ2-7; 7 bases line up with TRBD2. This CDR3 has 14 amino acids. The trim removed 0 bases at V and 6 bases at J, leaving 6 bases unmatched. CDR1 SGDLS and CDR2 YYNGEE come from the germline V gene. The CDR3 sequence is CASSVAGRDAEQYF. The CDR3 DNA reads TGTGCCAGCAGCGTAGCGGGGAGGGACGCCGAGCAGTACTTC.